A selection of T cell receptor beta chains follows, all from one sample in a study of tumor-infiltrating lymphocytes in primary liver carcinoma. TCRdb ran MiXCR on the multiplex PCR reads and lists one entry per CDR3 protein. This table holds roughly 120,000 distinct CDR3 sequences, around 60% found once. The sequenced sample consisted of liver tumor tissue from sampling region 1. The receptor set was obtained from a woman in her fifties or sixties with primary liver carcinoma and hepatitis B virus infection. The CDR3 runs from the conserved cysteine through the conserved F or W. Each record gives: D gene, V gene, clone size, J gene, CDR3 DNA, CDR3 protein. The D gene is left open where the match is weak. Clone size is shown for a subset of rows, as once, few, many or a class of expanded clone.

d_gene: NA; v_gene: TRBV6-5; abundance: NA; j_gene: TRBJ2-6; CDR3nt: TGTGCCAGCAGTTTAGGGGTCTCTGGCGTCAACGTCCTGACTTTC; CDR3aa: CASSLGVSGVNVLTF
d_gene: NA; v_gene: TRBV10-3; abundance: NA; j_gene: TRBJ1-3; CDR3nt: TGTGCCCCCGGGAAACAGGAGGAAAACACCATATATTTT; CDR3aa: CAPGKQEENTIYF
d_gene: TRBD1; v_gene: TRBV5-1; abundance: few; j_gene: TRBJ2-3; CDR3nt: TGCGCCAGCAGCTCGCCCCGGGACAGGCCCACAGATACGCAGTATTTT; CDR3aa: CASSSPRDRPTDTQYF
d_gene: NA; v_gene: TRBV29-1; abundance: NA; j_gene: TRBJ2-6; CDR3nt: TGCAGCGTTGCGGGGCAGTGGCTCGGGGGGGCCAACGTCCTGACTTTC; CDR3aa: CSVAGQWLGGANVLTF
d_gene: NA; v_gene: TRBV4-2; abundance: NA; j_gene: TRBJ1-3; CDR3nt: TGTGCCAGCAGTCAAGATGAAGGGAATACTGGGAACACCATATATTTT; CDR3aa: CASSQDEGNTGNTIYF
d_gene: NA; v_gene: TRBV6-1; abundance: NA; j_gene: TRBJ2-5; CDR3nt: TGTGCCAGCAGGGTGGGGCTAGACTGGAGCGGTCAAGAGACCCAGTACTTC; CDR3aa: CASRVGLDWSGQETQYF
d_gene: NA; v_gene: TRBV28; abundance: NA; j_gene: TRBJ1-6; CDR3nt: TGTGCCAGCAAGAGGGCCTCAAATTCACCCCTCCACTTT; CDR3aa: CASKRASNSPLHF
d_gene: NA; v_gene: TRBV6-5; abundance: NA; j_gene: TRBJ2-1; CDR3nt: TGTGCCAGCAGTCCGTCGGGAGTAGCGGTCCACAATGAGCAGATCTTC; CDR3aa: CASSPSGVAVHNEQIF
d_gene: NA; v_gene: TRBV7-8; abundance: NA; j_gene: TRBJ2-4; CDR3nt: TGTACTAGCAGCTTGGAGAGGGCCAAAAACATTCAGTACTTC; CDR3aa: CTSSLERAKNIQYF
d_gene: NA; v_gene: TRBV12-3/TRBV12-4; abundance: NA; j_gene: TRBJ2-7; CDR3nt: TGTGTCAGCAGATTCGGGTCCTACTACGAGCAGTACTTC; CDR3aa: CVSRFGSYYEQYF
d_gene: TRBD2; v_gene: TRBV11-2; abundance: NA; j_gene: TRBJ2-3; CDR3nt: TGTGCCAGCATCCCTCGGACTAGCGTGGATACGCAGTATTTT; CDR3aa: CASIPRTSVDTQYF
d_gene: NA; v_gene: TRBV10-1; abundance: many; j_gene: TRBJ2-7; CDR3nt: TGCGCCAGCAGTGTTTCGGGACAACATCCATACGAGCAGTACTTC; CDR3aa: CASSVSGQHPYEQYF
d_gene: NA; v_gene: TRBV10-3; abundance: NA; j_gene: TRBJ2-7; CDR3nt: TGTGTCACCCGGAGGGAACAGGGAGGGGAGCATTATTTC; CDR3aa: CVTRREQGGEHYF
d_gene: NA; v_gene: TRBV12-3/TRBV12-4; abundance: many; j_gene: TRBJ1-5; CDR3nt: TGTGCCAGCAGTTTAGGGGTTCGGCAGGGCAATCAGCCCCAGCATTTT; CDR3aa: CASSLGVRQGNQPQHF
d_gene: NA; v_gene: TRBV29-1; abundance: once; j_gene: TRBJ2-4; CDR3nt: TGCAGCGTTGAAGTTCGTGGGAGGACTAAAGGCGTTCAGTACTTC; CDR3aa: CSVEVRGRTKGVQYF
d_gene: NA; v_gene: TRBV7-9; abundance: many; j_gene: TRBJ1-5; CDR3nt: TGTGCCAGCAGCTTGGGGGGTCTGGGAAATCAGCCCCAGCATTTT; CDR3aa: CASSLGGLGNQPQHF
d_gene: NA; v_gene: TRBV11-3; abundance: NA; j_gene: TRBJ2-1; CDR3nt: TGTGCCAGCTGCTTAGGAGACGGCAATGAGCAATTCTTC; CDR3aa: CASCLGDGNEQFF
d_gene: TRBD2; v_gene: TRBV11-1; abundance: NA; j_gene: TRBJ2-3; CDR3nt: TGTGCCAGCAGCTCAAGGCAACGTGCGGGAGAGTATCACTTC; CDR3aa: CASSSRQRAGEYHF
d_gene: NA; v_gene: TRBV11-2; abundance: few; j_gene: TRBJ2-2; CDR3nt: TGTGCAAGCAGCTTAGATAGGGCCGGGGAGCTGTTTTTT; CDR3aa: CASSLDRAGELFF
d_gene: NA; v_gene: TRBV5-1; abundance: NA; j_gene: TRBJ1-1; CDR3nt: TGCGCCAGCAGCTTGGGGTCGGGGAGAGCCGACACTGAAGTTTTCTTT; CDR3aa: CASSLGSGRADTEVFF
d_gene: TRBD1; v_gene: TRBV14; abundance: NA; j_gene: TRBJ2-7; CDR3nt: TGTGCCAGCAGCCCAGACCGGGACAGGTGCCACGAGCAGTACTTC; CDR3aa: CASSPDRDRCHEQYF
d_gene: NA; v_gene: TRBV10-3; abundance: few; j_gene: TRBJ1-1; CDR3nt: TGTGCCGCGGCTCGGGACTCACTCTCTGAAGCTTTCTTT; CDR3aa: CAAARDSLSEAFF
d_gene: TRBD2; v_gene: TRBV10-3; abundance: NA; j_gene: TRBJ2-2; CDR3nt: TGTGTCATCAGTGGGAGTAGCGGGAGTAATACCGGAGAGCTGTTTTTT; CDR3aa: CVISGSSGSNTGELFF
d_gene: NA; v_gene: TRBV6-9; abundance: NA; j_gene: TRBJ1-6; CDR3nt: TGTGCCAGCAGTTCGGGGGGTTTAGGCTCACACCTCCACTTT; CDR3aa: CASSSGGLGSHLHF
d_gene: TRBD1; v_gene: TRBV28; abundance: NA; j_gene: TRBJ1-2; CDR3nt: TGTGCCAGCAGTCAGTCCGCCGGGACAGGGAACTATGGCTACACCTTC; CDR3aa: CASSQSAGTGNYGYTF
d_gene: TRBD2; v_gene: TRBV12-3/TRBV12-4; abundance: NA; j_gene: TRBJ2-2; CDR3nt: TGTGCCAGCAGTCCCGCCCCCCGCGCGGGAGCCACCGGGGAGCTGTTTTTT; CDR3aa: CASSPAPRAGATGELFF
d_gene: TRBD1; v_gene: TRBV11-1; abundance: NA; j_gene: TRBJ2-2; CDR3nt: TGTGCCAGCAGCCCCCCCTGGACAGGGGGTGGCAGGGAGCTGTTTTTT; CDR3aa: CASSPPWTGGGRELFF
d_gene: TRBD2; v_gene: TRBV6-5; abundance: many; j_gene: TRBJ2-2; CDR3nt: TGTGCCAGCAGTGGACTAGCGGGATCGAACACCGGGGAGCTGTTTTTT; CDR3aa: CASSGLAGSNTGELFF
d_gene: NA; v_gene: TRBV11-2; abundance: NA; j_gene: TRBJ2-1; CDR3nt: TGTGCCGGTAGACAGGTTCGGAGAGGAACTGAGCAGTTCTTC; CDR3aa: CAGRQVRRGTEQFF
d_gene: NA; v_gene: TRBV11-3; abundance: NA; j_gene: TRBJ2-1; CDR3nt: TGTGCAAGCAGCTTAGGGGCCCCATTTAATGAGCAGCTCTTC; CDR3aa: CASSLGAPFNEQLF
d_gene: TRBD1; v_gene: TRBV12-3/TRBV12-4; abundance: many; j_gene: TRBJ2-6; CDR3nt: TGTGCCAGCAGTCGACGACAGGGTGGGATCAACGTCCTGACTTTC; CDR3aa: CASSRRQGGINVLTF